Shown below are 13 T cell receptor beta chains from a single sample sequenced in a study of cytomegalovirus exposure and HLA in healthy donors. The PCR employed 60 Vbeta primers together with 13 Jbeta primers. Generated by immunoSEQ multiplex PCR, the TCRdb table keeps only in-frame clones and is missing some. The profile shows 150,000 to 200,000 clones, 81% of them singletons. Material: PBMCs. Every receptor here comes from a man aged 40-55 years in good health and CMV-seropositive.

V usage is TRBV6-5 and J usage is TRBJ1-2; D might be TRBD1 (5 bases). The CDR3 spans 14 residues. V shed 4 bases and J shed 8 bases, with 17 bases lying between them. CDR1 MNHEY and CDR2 SVGAGI come from the germline V gene. This CDR3 reads CASSSRPSGRGYTF. For the CDR3, the DNA is TGTGCCAGCAGTTCCAGACCATCAGGGCGCGGCTACACCTTC.

J is TRBJ2-7 and V is TRBV25-1; the D gene is possibly TRBD2 (6 bases). CDR1 and CDR2 (germline): MGHDK, SYGVNS. The CDR3 sequence is 16 residues long. Trimming pared 2 bases from V and 5 bases from J, leaving 19 bases between. The DNA of the CDR3 is TGTGCCAGCAGTGAAGGTGGGCGGGGTTACCTCGACGAGCAGTACTTC. Residues: CASSEGGRGYLDEQYF.

The V call is TRBV11-3, the J call TRBJ2-1, with TRBD1 as a possible D gene (6 bases). V lost 7 bases and J lost 3, with 31 bases in between. This CDR3 comprises 20 residues. Per the germline V gene, CDR1 is SGHNT and CDR2 is YENEEA. CDR3 DNA: TGTGCCAGCACCAGGGGAATTGCGGGCTCTTCGATAGGTCACTACAATGAGCAGTTCTTC. It codes for CASTRGIAGSSIGHYNEQFF.

The chain has TRBV7-9 and TRBJ1-1, with 7 bases matching TRBD1. Trimming cost V 1 base and J 1 base; bases outside gene matches: 0. The CDR3 length is 14 residues. Germline CDR1 and CDR2: SEHNR and FQNEAQ (reference sequence). The CDR3 here is CASSLGTGNTEAFF. In DNA, the CDR3 is TGTGCCAGCAGCTTAGGGACAGGGAACACTGAAGCTTTCTTT. Full variable domain (outside the CDR3, taken from reference TRBV7-9 and TRBJ1-1): DTGVSQNPRHKITKRGQNVTFRCDPISEHNRLYWYRQTLGQGPEFLTYFQNEAQLEKSRLLSDRFSAERPKGSFSTLEIQRTEQGDSAMYLCASSLGTGNTEAFFGQGTRLTVV.

The chain uses TRBV5-4 and TRBJ2-7, with TRBD2 as a possible D gene (7 bases). The germline gives CDR1 SGHNT, CDR2 YYREEE (reference sequence). Trimming removed 5 bases at V and 7 bases at J, with 16 bases between. This CDR3 has 13 amino acids. The CDR3 here is CASRGAGASEQYF. DNA of the CDR3: TGTGCCAGCAGAGGTGCGGGGGCCTCGGAGCAGTACTTC.

The chain links TRBV5-1 to TRBJ2-7, with 11 bases identical to TRBD2. CDR3 length equals 14 residues. Germline V gene sequence: CDR1 SGHRS, CDR2 YFSETQ. Losses at the gene ends were 8 bases for V and 2 bases for J; bases not matched to a gene: 6. The CDR3 DNA is TGCGCCAGTTCCGGGACTAGCGGACCCTACGAGCAGTACTTC. Protein sequence: CASSGTSGPYEQYF.

V is TRBV7-9 and J is TRBJ2-7; tentatively, D is TRBD2 (5 bases). The CDR3 has 13 amino acids. The V and J ends lost 1 base and 6 bases respectively, with 10 bases between them. The V gene's germline CDR1 is SEHNR and CDR2 FQNEAQ (reference sequence). CDR3 sequence (DNA): TGTGCCAGCAGCTTAGAGGAGGCTGTCGAGCAGTACTTC. This codes for CASSLEEAVEQYF.

The rearrangement joins TRBV12-5 to TRBJ2-7, with 8 positions matching TRBD1. With V trimmed by 2 bases and J by 3 bases, 3 bases remained unmatched. This CDR3 contains 14 residues. Per germline, CDR1 LGHNT and CDR2 FRNRAP. The CDR3 DNA reads as TGTGCTAGTGGTTTGCCGGGACAGGACTACGAGCAGTACTTC. It is translated as CASGLPGQDYEQYF.

This rearrangement joins TRBV6-6 to TRBJ1-5, with D possibly being TRBD1 (6 bases). V gave up 6 bases and J gave up 7 bases, with 19 bases separating them. Looked up from germline, CDR1 is MNHNY and CDR2 is SVGAGI (reference sequence). This CDR3 spans 15 amino acids. CDR3 protein: CASSGTHRAVQPQHF. CDR3 in DNA: TGTGCCAGCAGCGGGACCCACAGGGCTGTCCAGCCCCAGCATTTT.

The CDR3 bases are TGTGCCAGCAGTTCCGACAGGGAGAGGGTCTTAAACATTCAGTACTTC. Translation gives CASSSDRERVLNIQYF. The chain links TRBV5-4 to TRBJ2-4; TRBD1 matches at 7 bases. V lost 5 bases to trimming and J lost 6 bases; unmatched junction nucleotides: 14. The CDR3 runs 16 residues. Looked up from germline, CDR1 is SGHNT and CDR2 is YYREEE (reference sequence).

This clone was detected a few times. This chain connects TRBV7-6 to TRBJ1-1; the D gene is possibly TRBD1 (5 bases). Germline CDR1 SGHVS, CDR2 FNYEAQ. The CDR3 consists of 16 residues. V lost 5 bases and J 6 bases, leaving 22 bases between the germline ends. The CDR3 bases are TGTGCCAGCAGCCCCGTCCCCGGACACAATAGGGCTGAAGCTTTCTTT. Its protein is CASSPVPGHNRAEAFF.

V gene TRBV27 combines with J gene TRBJ2-3, with D tentatively TRBD2 (5 bases). Per germline, CDR1 MNHEY and CDR2 SMNVEV (reference sequence). V lost 5 bases and J lost 0, with 9 bases in between. The CDR3 contains 14 residues. The DNA of the CDR3 is TGTGCCAGCAGTAGGCCGGGAAGCACAGATACGCAGTATTTT. This codes for CASSRPGSTDTQYF.

Only one count was recorded for this clone. The genes are TRBV7-6 and TRBJ2-5; unclear D gene. This CDR3 contains 13 residues. Per the germline V gene, CDR1 is SGHVS and CDR2 is FNYEAQ. V shed 1 base and J shed 5 bases, with 8 bases lying between them. The CDR3 bases are TGTGCCAGCAGCTTAGTGGTTCAGGAGACCCAGTACTTC. Protein product: CASSLVVQETQYF.